This entry describes one TCR beta chain. Antigen unknown. V lost 2 bases and J 1 base, leaving 10 bases between the germline ends. Germline CDR1 reads DFQATT; CDR2 reads SNEGSKA (reference sequence). The CDR3 runs 14 residues. A J-beta primer mix and a sample-barcoded 5' primer were used in a second PCR of about 7 to 12 cycles. In TCRdb, the 5' RACE reads were re-called with MiXCR into one record per CDR3 protein. The table records hundreds of thousands of distinct CDR3 sequences, about 61% of them present only once. Donors were systemically healthy Caucasian individuals from Russia aged roughly 6 to 90 years. These data come from a study of blood T cells in healthy people across ages. Findings and limits, study-wide: Both higher diversity and more naive CD4+ cells marked long-lived donors when set against aged donors.

The receptor was derived from a man between 40 and 49 years old in good health. This chain joins TRBV20-1 and TRBJ2-3; perhaps TRBD1 as D (6 bases). The sample consisted of blood. This chain's CDR3 is CSARQGLGTDTQYF. The CDR3 nucleotides are TGCAGTGCTAGACAGGGGTTAGGCACAGATACGCAGTATTTT.